This TCR beta chain was found in a study of cytomegalovirus exposure and HLA in healthy donors. The CDR3 totals 14 residues. The junction had 4 bases not matched to a gene; V was cut back by 4 bases and J by 5 bases. Germline V gene data show CDR1 as GTSNPN and CDR2 as SVGIG (reference sequence). This clone was found a few times. The primer mix had 60 Vbeta and 13 Jbeta primers. Assay: immunoSEQ multiplex PCR; the TCRdb copy retains only in-frame clones and omits some. The repertoire holds some 190,000 clones, with over 60% as singletons. The rearrangement links TRBV30 to TRBJ2-7; 14 bases are a match to TRBD2. This receptor was obtained from a man between 18 and 35 years old in good health and CMV-seronegative. Specimen: PBMCs. For the CDR3, the DNA is TGTGCCTGGACCTCGGGACTAGCGGGGGACGAGCAGTACTTC. Amino acid sequence: CAWTSGLAGDEQYF.